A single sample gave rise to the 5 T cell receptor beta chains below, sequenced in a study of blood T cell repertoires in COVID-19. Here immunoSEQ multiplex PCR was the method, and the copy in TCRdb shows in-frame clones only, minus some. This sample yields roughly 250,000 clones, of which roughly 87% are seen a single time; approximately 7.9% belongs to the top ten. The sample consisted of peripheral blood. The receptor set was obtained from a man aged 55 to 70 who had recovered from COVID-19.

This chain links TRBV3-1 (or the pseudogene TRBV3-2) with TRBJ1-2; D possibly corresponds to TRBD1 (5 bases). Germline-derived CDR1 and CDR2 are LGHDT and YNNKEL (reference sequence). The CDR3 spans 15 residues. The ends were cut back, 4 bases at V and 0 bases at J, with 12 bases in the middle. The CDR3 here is CASSPGQATNYGYTF. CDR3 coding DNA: TGTGCCAGCAGCCCCGGACAAGCCACTAACTATGGCTACACCTTC.

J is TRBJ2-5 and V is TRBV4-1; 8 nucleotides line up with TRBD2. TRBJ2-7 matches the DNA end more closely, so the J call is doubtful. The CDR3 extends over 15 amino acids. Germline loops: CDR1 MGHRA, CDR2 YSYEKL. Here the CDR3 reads CASSQVAGFTYEQYF. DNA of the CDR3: TGCGCCAGCAGCCAGGTAGCGGGATTTACCTACGAGCAGTACTTC.

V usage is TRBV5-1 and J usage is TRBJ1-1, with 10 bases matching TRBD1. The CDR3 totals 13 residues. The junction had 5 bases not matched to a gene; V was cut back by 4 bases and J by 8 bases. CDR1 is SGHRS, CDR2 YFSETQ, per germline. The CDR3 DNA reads TGCGCCAGCAGCGGGGGACAGGGGATAGAAGCTTTCTTT. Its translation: CASSGGQGIEAFF.

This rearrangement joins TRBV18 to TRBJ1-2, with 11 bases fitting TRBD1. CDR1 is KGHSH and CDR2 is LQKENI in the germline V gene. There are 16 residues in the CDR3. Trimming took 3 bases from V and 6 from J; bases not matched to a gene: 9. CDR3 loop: CASSPAGTGGTDGYTF. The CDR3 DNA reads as TGTGCCAGCTCACCCGCCGGGACAGGGGGTACGGATGGCTACACCTTC. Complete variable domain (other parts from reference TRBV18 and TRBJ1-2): NAGVMQNPRHLVRRRGQEARLRCSPMKGHSHVYWYRQLPEEGLKFMVYLQKENIIDESGMPKERFSAEFPKEGPSILRIQQVVRGDSAAYFCASSPAGTGGTDGYTFGSGTRLTVV.

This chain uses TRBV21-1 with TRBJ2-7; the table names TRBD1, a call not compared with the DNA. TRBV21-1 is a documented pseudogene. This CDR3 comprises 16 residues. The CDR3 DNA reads TGTGCCAGCAGCAAAGCGCAGGGGGTAAGTTCCTACGAGCAGTACTTC. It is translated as CASSKAQGVSSYEQYF.